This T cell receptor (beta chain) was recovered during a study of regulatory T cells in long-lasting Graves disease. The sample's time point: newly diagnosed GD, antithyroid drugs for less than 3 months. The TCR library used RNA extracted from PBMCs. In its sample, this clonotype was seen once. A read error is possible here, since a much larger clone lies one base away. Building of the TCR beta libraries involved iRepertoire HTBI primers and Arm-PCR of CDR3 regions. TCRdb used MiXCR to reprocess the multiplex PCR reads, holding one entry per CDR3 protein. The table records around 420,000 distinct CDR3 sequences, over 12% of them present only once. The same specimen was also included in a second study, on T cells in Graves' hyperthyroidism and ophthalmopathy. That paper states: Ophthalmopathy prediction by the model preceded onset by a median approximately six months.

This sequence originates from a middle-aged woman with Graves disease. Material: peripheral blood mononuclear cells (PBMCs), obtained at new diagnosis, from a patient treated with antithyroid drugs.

CDR3: CAWSVGRPTGDGYTF. The CDR3 DNA reads as TGTGCCTGGAGTGTGGGCCGCCCCACGGGCGATGGCTACACCTTC. The chain carries TRBV30 and TRBJ1-2; D gene unclear. The V gene's germline CDR1 is GTSNPN and CDR2 SVGIG (reference sequence). This CDR3 comprises 15 residues. Between the trimmed V and J ends, which lost 0 bases and 6 bases, there was a span of 17 bases.